This TCR beta chain stems from a study of T cell changes during pregnancy in multiple sclerosis. V was pared by 5 bases and J by 4 bases, with 11 bases between. The CDR3 contains 14 residues. From germline, CDR1 is SGHVS and CDR2 FQNEAQ. Produced via immunoSEQ multiplex PCR; TCRdb's table is partial and in-frame only. The sample has roughly 30,000 clones, roughly 89% seen once. The sequencing here drew on CD8+ T cells from peripheral blood mononuclear cells, taken in the second trimester of pregnancy. The source of this sequence is a female donor with multiple sclerosis, enrolled in a pregnancy study. The genes are TRBV7-8 and TRBJ2-2; TRBD2 might be the D (6 bases). CDR3 nucleotides: TGTGCCAGCAGCCGCCGCGGGGTCACCGGGGAGCTGTTTTTT. Amino acid sequence: CASSRRGVTGELFF.